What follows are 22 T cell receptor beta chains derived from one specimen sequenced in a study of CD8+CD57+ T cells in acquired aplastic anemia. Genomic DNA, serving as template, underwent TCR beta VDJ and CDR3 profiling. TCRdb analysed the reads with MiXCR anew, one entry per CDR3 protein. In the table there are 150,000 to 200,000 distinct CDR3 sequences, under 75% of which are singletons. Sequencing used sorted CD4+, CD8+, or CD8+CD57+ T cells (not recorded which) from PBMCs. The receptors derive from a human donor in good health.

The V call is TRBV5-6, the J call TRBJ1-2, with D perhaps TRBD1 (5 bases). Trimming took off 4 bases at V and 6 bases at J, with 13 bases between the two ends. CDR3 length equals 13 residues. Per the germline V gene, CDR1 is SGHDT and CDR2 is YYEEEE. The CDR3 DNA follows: TGTGCCAGCAGCCGGGGAGGGGATGATGGCTACACCTTC. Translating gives CASSRGGDDGYTF.

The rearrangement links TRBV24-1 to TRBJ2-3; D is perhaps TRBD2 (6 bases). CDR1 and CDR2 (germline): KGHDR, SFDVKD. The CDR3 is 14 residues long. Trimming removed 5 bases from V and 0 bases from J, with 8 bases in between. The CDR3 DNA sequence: TGTGCCACCAGTGGGGGAGGAAGCACAGATACGCAGTATTTT. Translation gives CATSGGGSTDTQYF.

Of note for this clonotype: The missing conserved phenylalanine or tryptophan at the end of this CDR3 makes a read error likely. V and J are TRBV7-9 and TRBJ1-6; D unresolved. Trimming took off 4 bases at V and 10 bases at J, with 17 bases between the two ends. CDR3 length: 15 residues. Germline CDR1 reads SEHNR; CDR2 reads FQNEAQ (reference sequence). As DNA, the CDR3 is TGTGCCAGCAGCTCTCGGTCCGGGGAGGTGTCACCCCTCCACTCT. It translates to CASSSRSGEVSPLHS.

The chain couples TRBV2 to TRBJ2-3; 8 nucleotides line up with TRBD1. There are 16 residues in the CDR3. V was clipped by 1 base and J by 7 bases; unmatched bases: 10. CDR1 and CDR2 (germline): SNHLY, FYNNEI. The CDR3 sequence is CASSEGSGGPLYTQYF. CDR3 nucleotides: TGTGCCAGCAGTGAAGGGTCAGGGGGCCCCCTCTATACGCAGTATTTT. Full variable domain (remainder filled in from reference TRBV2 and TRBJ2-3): EPEVTQTPSHQVTQMGQEVILRCVPISNHLYFYWYRQILGQKVEFLVSFYNNEISEKSEIFDDQFSVERPDGSNFTLKIRSTKLEDSAMYFCASSEGSGGPLYTQYFGPGTRLTVL.

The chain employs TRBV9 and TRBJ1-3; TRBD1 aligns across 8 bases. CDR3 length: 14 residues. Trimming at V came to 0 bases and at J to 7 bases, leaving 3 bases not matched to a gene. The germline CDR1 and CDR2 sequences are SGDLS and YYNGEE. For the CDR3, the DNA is TGTGCCAGCAGCGTAGAAGACAGGGGTAACACCATATATTTT. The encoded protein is CASSVEDRGNTIYF.

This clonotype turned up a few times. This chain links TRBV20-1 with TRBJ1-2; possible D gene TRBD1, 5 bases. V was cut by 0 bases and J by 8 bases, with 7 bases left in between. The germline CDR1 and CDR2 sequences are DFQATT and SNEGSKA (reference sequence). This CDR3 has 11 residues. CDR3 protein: CSAREGPGYTF. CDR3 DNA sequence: TGCAGTGCTAGAGAGGGGCCGGGCTACACCTTC.

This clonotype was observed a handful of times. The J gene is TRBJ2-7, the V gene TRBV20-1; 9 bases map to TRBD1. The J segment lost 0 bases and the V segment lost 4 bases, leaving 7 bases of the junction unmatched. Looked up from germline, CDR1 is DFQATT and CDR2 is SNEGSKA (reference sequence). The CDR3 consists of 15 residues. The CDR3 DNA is TGCAGTGCTAATGCAGGGACAGGGATCTCCTACGAGCAGTACTTC. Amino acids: CSANAGTGISYEQYF.

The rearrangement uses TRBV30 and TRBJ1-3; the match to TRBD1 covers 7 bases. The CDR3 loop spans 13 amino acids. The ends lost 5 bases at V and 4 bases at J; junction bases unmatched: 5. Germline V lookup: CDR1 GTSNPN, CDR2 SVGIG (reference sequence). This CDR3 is CAWGTGAGNTIYF. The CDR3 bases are TGTGCCTGGGGCACAGGGGCAGGAAACACCATATATTTT.

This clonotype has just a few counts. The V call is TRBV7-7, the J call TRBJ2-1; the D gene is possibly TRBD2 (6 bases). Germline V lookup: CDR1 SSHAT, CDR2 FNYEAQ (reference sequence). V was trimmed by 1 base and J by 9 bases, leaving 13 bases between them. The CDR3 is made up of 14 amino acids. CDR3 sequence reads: CASSLGRGVLEQFF. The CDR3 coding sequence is TGTGCCAGCAGCTTAGGACGCGGGGTCCTTGAGCAGTTCTTC. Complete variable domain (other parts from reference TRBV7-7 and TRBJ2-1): GAGVSQSPRYKVTKRGQDVTLRCDPISSHATLYWYQQALGQGPEFLTYFNYEAQPDKSGLPSDRFSAERPEGSISTLTIQRTEQRDSAMYRCASSLGRGVLEQFFGPGTRLTVL.

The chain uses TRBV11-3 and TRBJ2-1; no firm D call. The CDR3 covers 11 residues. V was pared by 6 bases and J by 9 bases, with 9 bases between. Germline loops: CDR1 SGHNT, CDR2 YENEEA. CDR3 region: CASSDDGEQFF. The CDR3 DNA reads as TGTGCCAGCAGTGATGATGGTGAGCAGTTCTTC. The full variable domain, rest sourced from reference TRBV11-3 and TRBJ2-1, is EAGVVQSPRYKIIEKKQPVAFWCNPISGHNTLYWYLQNLGQGPELLIRYENEEAVDDSQLPKDRFSAERLKGVDSTLKIQPAELGDSAVYLCASSDDGEQFFGPGTRLTVL.

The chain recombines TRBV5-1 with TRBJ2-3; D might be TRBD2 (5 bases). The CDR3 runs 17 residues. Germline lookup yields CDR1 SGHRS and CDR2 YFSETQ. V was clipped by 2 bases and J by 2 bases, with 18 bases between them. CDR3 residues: CASSFHDYRPFTDTQYF. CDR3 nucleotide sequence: TGCGCCAGCAGCTTCCACGACTATCGGCCTTTCACAGATACGCAGTATTTT. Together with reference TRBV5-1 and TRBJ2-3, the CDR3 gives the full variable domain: KAGVTQTPRYLIKTRGQQVTLSCSPISGHRSVSWYQQTPGQGLQFLFEYFSETQRNKGNFPGRFSGRQFSNSRSEMNVSTLELGDSALYLCASSFHDYRPFTDTQYFGPGTRLTVL.

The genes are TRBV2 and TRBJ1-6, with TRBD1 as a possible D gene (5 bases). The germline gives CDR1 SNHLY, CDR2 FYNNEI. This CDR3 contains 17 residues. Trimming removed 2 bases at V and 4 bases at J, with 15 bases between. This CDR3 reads CASSEYSRVRYNSPLHF. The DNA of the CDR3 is TGTGCCAGCAGTGAATATTCCAGGGTGCGGTATAATTCACCCCTCCACTTT.

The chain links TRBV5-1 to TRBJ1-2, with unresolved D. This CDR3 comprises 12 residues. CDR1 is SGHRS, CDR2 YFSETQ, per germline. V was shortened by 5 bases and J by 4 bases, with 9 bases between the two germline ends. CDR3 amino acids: CASSGGVYGYTF. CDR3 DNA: TGCGCCAGCAGTGGTGGTGTCTATGGCTACACCTTC.

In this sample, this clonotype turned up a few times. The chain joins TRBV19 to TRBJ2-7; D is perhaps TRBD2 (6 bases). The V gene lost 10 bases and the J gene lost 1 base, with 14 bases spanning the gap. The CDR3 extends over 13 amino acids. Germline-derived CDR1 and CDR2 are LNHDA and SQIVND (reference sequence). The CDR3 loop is CATRETASYEQYF. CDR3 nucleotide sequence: TGTGCCACCCGGGAGACCGCTTCCTACGAGCAGTACTTC.

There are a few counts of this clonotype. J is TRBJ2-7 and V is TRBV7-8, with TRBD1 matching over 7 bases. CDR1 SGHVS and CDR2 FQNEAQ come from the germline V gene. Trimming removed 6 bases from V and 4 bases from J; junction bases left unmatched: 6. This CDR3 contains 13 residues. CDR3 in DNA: TGTGCCAGCAGTTCGGACAGGAGGTACGAGCAGTACTTC. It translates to CASSSDRRYEQYF.

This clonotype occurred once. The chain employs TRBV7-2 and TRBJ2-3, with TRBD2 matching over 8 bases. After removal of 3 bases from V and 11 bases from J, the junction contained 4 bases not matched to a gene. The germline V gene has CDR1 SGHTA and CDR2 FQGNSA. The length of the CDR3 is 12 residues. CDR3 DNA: TGTGCCAGCAGCTTTCTAGCGGGCTTGCAGTATTTT. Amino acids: CASSFLAGLQYF.

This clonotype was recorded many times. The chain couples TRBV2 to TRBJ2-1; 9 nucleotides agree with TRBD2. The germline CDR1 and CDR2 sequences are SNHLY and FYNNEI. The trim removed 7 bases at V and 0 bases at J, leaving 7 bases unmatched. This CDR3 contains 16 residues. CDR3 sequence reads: CASMNGLASSYNEQFF. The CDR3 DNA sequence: TGTGCCAGCATGAACGGACTAGCGAGCTCCTACAATGAGCAGTTCTTC.

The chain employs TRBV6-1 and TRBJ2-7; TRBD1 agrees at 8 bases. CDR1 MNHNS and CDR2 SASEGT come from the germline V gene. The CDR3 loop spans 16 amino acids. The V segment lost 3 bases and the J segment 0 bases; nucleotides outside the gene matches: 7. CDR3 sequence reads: CASSEIWTGYSYEQYF. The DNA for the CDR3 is TGTGCCAGCAGTGAGATTTGGACAGGGTACTCCTACGAGCAGTACTTC.

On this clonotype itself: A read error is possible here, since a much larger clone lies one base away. The CDR3 region has the DNA TGTGCCAGCAGTCCCGGGGAAGGAGCCAAAGACATTCAGTACTTC. This gives the protein CASSPGEGAKDIQYF. This chain uses TRBV12-3 or TRBV12-4 with TRBJ2-4; maybe TRBD2 (5 bases). CDR3 length: 15 amino acids.

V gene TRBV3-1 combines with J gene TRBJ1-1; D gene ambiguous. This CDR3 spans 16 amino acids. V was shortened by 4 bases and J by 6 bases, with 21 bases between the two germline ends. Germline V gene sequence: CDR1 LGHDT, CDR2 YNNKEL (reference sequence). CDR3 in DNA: TGTGCCAGCAGCCTTCAGGAGGCCGGGGAAAACGCTGAAGCTTTCTTT. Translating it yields CASSLQEAGENAEAFF. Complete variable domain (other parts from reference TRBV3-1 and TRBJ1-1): DTAVSQTPKYLVTQMGNDKSIKCEQNLGHDTMYWYKQDSKKFLKIMFSYNNKELIINETVPNRFSPKSPDKAHLNLHINSLELGDSAVYFCASSLQEAGENAEAFFGQGTRLTVV.

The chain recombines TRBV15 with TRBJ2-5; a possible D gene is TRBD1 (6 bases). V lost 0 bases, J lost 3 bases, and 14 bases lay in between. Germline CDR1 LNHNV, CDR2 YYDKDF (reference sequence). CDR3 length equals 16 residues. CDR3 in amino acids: CATSRDLSRGEETQYF. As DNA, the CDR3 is TGTGCCACCAGCAGAGATCTCTCCAGGGGCGAAGAGACCCAGTACTTC.

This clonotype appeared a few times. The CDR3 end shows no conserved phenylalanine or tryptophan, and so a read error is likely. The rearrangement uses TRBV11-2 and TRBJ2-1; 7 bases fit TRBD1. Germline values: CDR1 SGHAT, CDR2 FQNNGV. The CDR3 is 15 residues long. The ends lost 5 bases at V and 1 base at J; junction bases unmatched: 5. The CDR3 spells CASSVDRASYNEQFL. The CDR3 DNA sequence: TGTGCCAGCAGCGTCGACAGGGCTTCCTACAATGAGCAGTTCCTC.